This T cell receptor (beta chain) was sequenced in a study of identical twins. Findings and caveats of the study: Models underpredicted monozygotic twin sharing of out-of-frame TCR alpha. Cord blood beta clonotypes that were abundant carried fewer insertions, and memory repertoires showed no such trend. Twin-shared out-of-frame alpha sequences were enriched for low generation probability.

A universal primer site came from template switching; cDNA carried unique molecular identifiers. TCRdb recomputed calls from the 5' RACE reads with MiXCR, one row per CDR3 protein. The profile shows approximately 1.8 million distinct CDR3 sequences, more than 30% of them singletons. The CDR3 sequence is 12 residues long. The ends were cut back, 4 bases at V and 6 bases at J, with 6 bases in the middle. Germline CDR1 is SGHTA and CDR2 is FQGNSA. As regards this clonotype: As yet, its antigen is unknown.

The receptor's source is a newborn girl in good health. The specimen sequenced was cord blood. The chain uses TRBV7-2 and TRBJ2-2; D gene ambiguous. The DNA for the CDR3 is TGTGCCAGCAGCTCCCCGGCCGGGGAGCTGTTTTTT. Translating it yields CASSSPAGELFF. The variable domain in full, completed from reference TRBV7-2 and TRBJ2-2, reads GAGVSQSPSNKVTEKGKDVELRCDPISGHTALYWYRQSLGQGLEFLIYFQGNSAPDKSGLPSDRFSAERTGGSVSTLTIQRTQQEDSAVYLCASSSPAGELFFGEGSRLTVL.